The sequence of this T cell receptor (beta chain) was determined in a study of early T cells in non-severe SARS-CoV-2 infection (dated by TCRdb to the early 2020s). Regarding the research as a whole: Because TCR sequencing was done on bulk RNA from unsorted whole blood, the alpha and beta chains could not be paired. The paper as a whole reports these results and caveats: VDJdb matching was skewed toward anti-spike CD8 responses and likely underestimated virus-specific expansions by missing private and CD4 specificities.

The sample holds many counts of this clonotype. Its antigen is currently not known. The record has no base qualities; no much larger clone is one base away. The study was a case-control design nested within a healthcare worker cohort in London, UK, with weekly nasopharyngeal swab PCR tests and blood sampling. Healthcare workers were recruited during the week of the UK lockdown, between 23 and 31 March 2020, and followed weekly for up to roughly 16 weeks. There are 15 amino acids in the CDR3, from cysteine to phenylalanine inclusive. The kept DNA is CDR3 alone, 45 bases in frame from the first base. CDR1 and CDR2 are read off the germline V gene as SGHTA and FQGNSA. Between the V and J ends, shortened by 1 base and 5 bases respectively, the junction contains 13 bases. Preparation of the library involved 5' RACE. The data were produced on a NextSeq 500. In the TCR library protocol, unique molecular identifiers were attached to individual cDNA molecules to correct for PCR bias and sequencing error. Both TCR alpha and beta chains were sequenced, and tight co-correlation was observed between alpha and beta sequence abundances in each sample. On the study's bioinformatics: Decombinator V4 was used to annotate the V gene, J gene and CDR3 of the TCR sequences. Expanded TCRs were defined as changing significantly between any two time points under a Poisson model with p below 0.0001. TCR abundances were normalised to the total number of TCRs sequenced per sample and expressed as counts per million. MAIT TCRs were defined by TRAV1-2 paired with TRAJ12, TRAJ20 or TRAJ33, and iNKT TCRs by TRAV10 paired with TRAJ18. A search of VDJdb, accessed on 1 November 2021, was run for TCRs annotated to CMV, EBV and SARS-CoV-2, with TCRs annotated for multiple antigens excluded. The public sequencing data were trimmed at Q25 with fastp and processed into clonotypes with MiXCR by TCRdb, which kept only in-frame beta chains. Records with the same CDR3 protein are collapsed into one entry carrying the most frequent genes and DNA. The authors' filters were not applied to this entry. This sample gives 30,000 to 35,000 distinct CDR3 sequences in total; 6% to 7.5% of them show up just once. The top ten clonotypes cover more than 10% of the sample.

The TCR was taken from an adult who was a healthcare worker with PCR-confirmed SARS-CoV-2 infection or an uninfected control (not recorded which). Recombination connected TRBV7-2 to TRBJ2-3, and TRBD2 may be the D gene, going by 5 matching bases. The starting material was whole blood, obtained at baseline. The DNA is TGTGCCAGCAGCTTAGGGGGTTCGAGCGGAGATACGCAGTATTTT. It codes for CASSLGGSSGDTQYF.